These 32 T cell receptor beta chains were sequenced from one sample in a study of cytotoxic CD8 clonotypes in ibrutinib-treated CLL. The method was immunoSEQ multiplex PCR; TCRdb's version includes in-frame clones alone and lacks a portion of them. The repertoire has under 30,000 clones, about 78% of them found once; the top ten carry roughly 50%. This material consisted of PBMCs, taken after 36 months of ibrutinib treatment. All receptors derive from a human donor with chronic lymphocytic leukemia.

The chain is built from TRBV4-1 and TRBJ2-3, with 7 positions matching TRBD2. Losses at the gene ends were 4 bases for V and 4 bases for J; bases not matched to a gene: 5. CDR3 length equals 14 residues. Germline V gene sequence: CDR1 MGHRA, CDR2 YSYEKL. The CDR3 bases are TGCGCCAGCAGCCTCGGAGGACTAGCAGATACGCAGTATTTT. It codes for CASSLGGLADTQYF.

This sequence joins TRBV7-2 and TRBJ2-7; no firm D call. This CDR3 spans 14 amino acids. Germline CDR1 and CDR2: SGHTA and FQGNSA. Trimming took 5 bases from V and 7 from J, leaving 18 bases between them. The CDR3 DNA follows: TGTGCCAGCAGCCTCTCAGTGGCCTCGAGAGAGCAGTACTTC. Translating it yields CASSLSVASREQYF.

This chain links TRBV19 with TRBJ2-1; D remains unclear. CDR1 and CDR2 (germline): LNHDA, SQIVND (reference sequence). This CDR3 has 14 amino acids. Between the trimmed V and J ends, which lost 7 bases and 6 bases, there was a span of 16 bases. CDR3 protein: CASTPDPRINEQFF. CDR3 DNA sequence: TGTGCCAGTACGCCAGATCCAAGAATCAATGAGCAGTTCTTC. The full variable domain, rest sourced from reference TRBV19 and TRBJ2-1, is DGGITQSPKYLFRKEGQNVTLSCEQNLNHDAMYWYRQDPGQGLRLIYYSQIVNDFQKGDIAEGYSVSREKKESFPLTVTSAQKNPTAFYLCASTPDPRINEQFFGPGTRLTVL.

The V gene is TRBV2, the J gene TRBJ1-3; D is ambiguous. The V gene lost 7 bases and the J gene lost 5 bases, with 15 bases spanning the gap. Germline values: CDR1 SNHLY, CDR2 FYNNEI. The CDR3 is made up of 14 amino acids. In DNA, the CDR3 is TGTGCCAGCACCCTATTCAACTTGAGAAACACCATATATTTT. Its translation: CASTLFNLRNTIYF. Looking up the rest from reference TRBV2 and TRBJ1-3 gives the full variable domain: EPEVTQTPSHQVTQMGQEVILRCVPISNHLYFYWYRQILGQKVEFLVSFYNNEISEKSEIFDDQFSVERPDGSNFTLKIRSTKLEDSAMYFCASTLFNLRNTIYFGEGSWLTVV.

This clone was seen only once. V gene TRBV5-4 combines with J gene TRBJ1-2; 11 nucleotides match TRBD1. V dropped 5 bases and J dropped 2; count of bases not matched to a gene: 2. Germline CDR1 and CDR2: SGHNT and YYREEE (reference sequence). This CDR3 is 14 amino acids long. As DNA, the CDR3 is TGTGCCAGCAGGGACAGGGGGCGCAACTATGGCTACACCTTC. It specifies CASRDRGRNYGYTF.

The chain recombines TRBV5-1 with TRBJ1-4; TRBD1 is a possible D gene (5 bases). The CDR3 contains 14 residues. Per germline, CDR1 SGHRS and CDR2 YFSETQ. V lost 3 bases and J lost 4, with 10 bases in between. This chain's CDR3 is CASSYRGFNEKLFF. The CDR3 DNA sequence: TGCGCCAGCAGCTACCGGGGCTTTAATGAAAAACTGTTTTTT.

This chain connects TRBV15 to TRBJ2-7; no clear D gene. V was cut by 4 bases and J by 8 bases, with 12 bases left in between. Germline V gene sequence: CDR1 LNHNV, CDR2 YYDKDF (reference sequence). The CDR3 extends over 12 amino acids. The CDR3 region has the DNA TGTGCCACCAGCAACCCCCCTGGGAAGCAGTACTTC. Protein: CATSNPPGKQYF. The whole variable domain, remainder taken from reference TRBV15 and TRBJ2-7, is DAMVIQNPRYQVTQFGKPVTLSCSQTLNHNVMYWYQQKSSQAPKLLFHYYDKDFNNEADTPDNFQSRRPNTSFCFLDIRSPGLGDTAMYLCATSNPPGKQYFGPGTRLTVT.

The chain combines TRBV20-1 with TRBJ1-3; maybe TRBD1 (5 bases). The germline gives CDR1 DFQATT, CDR2 SNEGSKA (reference sequence). CDR3 length: 11 amino acids. The germline V and J ends were trimmed by 6 bases and 8 bases, with 11 bases remaining between them. In nucleotides, the CDR3 is TGCAGTGCGCGACTGGGGGACACCATATATTTT. It codes for CSARLGDTIYF.

This chain connects TRBV29-1 to TRBJ2-2; maybe TRBD2 (5 bases). The CDR3 extends over 13 amino acids. V was shortened by 4 bases and J by 2 bases, with 8 bases between the two germline ends. CDR1 is SQVTM and CDR2 is ANQGSEA in the germline V gene. CDR3 amino acids: CSVVTGNTGELFF. In DNA, the CDR3 is TGCAGCGTTGTGACGGGAAACACCGGGGAGCTGTTTTTT.

The chain links TRBV7-2 to TRBJ2-7, with a weak D call TRBD2 (5 bases). CDR3 length equals 14 residues. The germline V gene encodes CDR1 SGHTA and CDR2 FQGNSA. Trimming pared 2 bases from V and 2 bases from J, leaving 10 bases between. The CDR3 DNA is TGTGCCAGCAGCTTACAGACGGGGACCTACGAGCAGTACTTC. Protein sequence: CASSLQTGTYEQYF.

The J gene is TRBJ2-5, the V gene TRBV4-2, with D perhaps matching TRBD2 (6 bases). CDR1 and CDR2 from the germline V gene are LGHNA and YNFKEQ. V gave up 0 bases and J gave up 5 bases, with 10 bases separating them. The CDR3 has 14 amino acids. CDR3 sequence: CASSQDTGGETQYF. In nucleotides, the CDR3 is TGTGCCAGCAGCCAAGATACCGGAGGGGAGACCCAGTACTTC.

The genes are TRBV19 and TRBJ2-1, with a possible D match to TRBD1 (6 bases). The V end lost 10 bases, the J end lost 4 bases, and 17 bases lay between the germline ends. The CDR3 length is 14 residues. Germline V gene sequence: CDR1 LNHDA, CDR2 SQIVND (reference sequence). CDR3 loop: CATQEQGRYNEQFF. CDR3 coding DNA: TGTGCCACCCAAGAGCAGGGGCGATACAATGAGCAGTTCTTC.

The CDR3 nucleotides read TGTGCCAGCAATCAGGGATTGAATCAGCCCCAGCATTTT. It translates to CASNQGLNQPQHF. The chain recombines TRBV2 with TRBJ1-5; a weak D match, TRBD1 (5 bases). Germline CDR1 reads SNHLY; CDR2 reads FYNNEI. V was pared by 7 bases and J by 4 bases, with 11 bases between. The CDR3 length is 13 residues.

This clone was counted a single time. The V call is TRBV11-2, the J call TRBJ1-2; the D is unclear. The CDR3 covers 15 residues. V shed 2 bases and J shed 4 bases, with 14 bases lying between them. CDR1 SGHAT and CDR2 FQNNGV come from the germline V gene. For the CDR3, the DNA is TGTGCCAGCAGCTTACGACCTCAGGCCTTCTATGGCTACACCTTC. Amino acids: CASSLRPQAFYGYTF.

The chain is built from TRBV5-4 and TRBJ1-2; TRBD1 might be the D (6 bases). Trimming shortened V by 2 bases and J by 7 bases, and 12 bases separated the two germline ends. The CDR3 contains 13 residues. Germline-derived CDR1 and CDR2 are SGHNT and YYREEE (reference sequence). Here the CDR3 reads CASSLQGVGGYTF. For the CDR3, the DNA is TGTGCCAGCAGCTTACAGGGAGTGGGTGGCTACACCTTC.

At least ten counts were recorded for this clone. V is TRBV27 and J is TRBJ2-1; D possibly corresponds to TRBD2 (6 bases). The CDR3 totals 15 residues. From germline, CDR1 is MNHEY and CDR2 SMNVEV (reference sequence). With 2 bases removed from V and 3 bases from J, the gap between germline ends came to 11 bases. The DNA of the CDR3 is TGTGCCAGCAGTTTAGGCGGGGTTTACTACAATGAGCAGTTCTTC. The encoded protein is CASSLGGVYYNEQFF.

V and J are TRBV7-9 and TRBJ1-3; D not certain. Germline lookup yields CDR1 SEHNR and CDR2 FQNEAQ (reference sequence). There are 18 residues in the CDR3. V was trimmed by 4 bases and J by 0 bases, leaving 19 bases between them. The CDR3 nucleotides read TGTGCCAGCAGCTCCCAACCTCTGACGTTGAGCTCTGGAAACACCATATATTTT. Encoded protein: CASSSQPLTLSSGNTIYF.

The chain links TRBV19 to TRBJ1-3; possible D gene TRBD1, 6 bases. From germline, CDR1 is LNHDA and CDR2 SQIVND (reference sequence). CDR3 size: 13 residues. V shed 7 bases and J shed 4 bases, with 11 bases lying between them. As DNA, the CDR3 is TGTGCCAGTATCGATGACAGGGGAAACACCATATATTTT. Its translation is CASIDDRGNTIYF.

The chain uses TRBV7-2 and TRBJ1-4, with D unclear. This CDR3 has 14 residues. Germline V lookup: CDR1 SGHTA, CDR2 FQGNSA. The ends were cut back, 7 bases at V and 8 bases at J, with 17 bases in the middle. The CDR3 sequence is CASKPGHSSEKLFF. The CDR3 coding sequence is TGTGCCAGCAAACCGGGCCACTCAAGCGAAAAACTGTTTTTT.

The V and J genes are TRBV5-1 and TRBJ2-5; tentative D call: TRBD2 (7 bases). CDR1 is SGHRS and CDR2 is YFSETQ in the germline V gene. The CDR3 loop spans 16 amino acids. The V end was cut by 0 bases, the J end by 4 bases, with 16 bases between. In DNA, the CDR3 is TGCGCCAGCAGCTTGGTGTCGGGGGGCGGATTAGAGACCCAGTACTTC. This gives the protein CASSLVSGGGLETQYF.

The chain recombines TRBV27 with TRBJ1-3; 7 bases are shared with TRBD1. Trimming removed 5 bases from V and 2 bases from J; junction bases left unmatched: 3. The germline V gene has CDR1 MNHEY and CDR2 SMNVEV (reference sequence). This CDR3 comprises 14 residues. The CDR3 nucleotides read TGTGCCAGCAGTCTACAGGGGACTGGAAACACCATATATTTT. Translated: CASSLQGTGNTIYF.

The chain combines TRBV18 with TRBJ1-5; 11 bases are a match to TRBD1. Trimming removed 4 bases from V and 7 bases from J; junction bases left unmatched: 6. This CDR3 is 15 amino acids long. CDR1 and CDR2 from the germline V gene are KGHSH and LQKENI. CDR3 sequence: CASSLGTGGGQPQHF. For the CDR3, the DNA is TGTGCCAGCTCACTTGGGACAGGGGGAGGCCAGCCCCAGCATTTT.

The J gene is TRBJ2-5, the V gene TRBV11-2; D perhaps matches TRBD1 (6 bases). CDR1 SGHAT and CDR2 FQNNGV come from the germline V gene. V lost 5 bases and J 8 bases, leaving 15 bases between the germline ends. This CDR3 contains 13 residues. In DNA form, the CDR3 reads TGTGCCAGCAGCCCCGGACAGTCAAGAACCCAGTACTTC. Its translation: CASSPGQSRTQYF.

The V and J genes are TRBV9 and TRBJ1-3, with a possible D match to TRBD1 (6 bases). Trimming stripped 4 bases from V and 2 bases from J, with 13 bases between. Germline CDR1 is SGDLS and CDR2 is YYNGEE. The CDR3 contains 15 residues. The CDR3 spells CASSSRGGTGNTIYF. CDR3 nucleotide sequence: TGTGCCAGCAGCTCAAGGGGGGGAACTGGAAACACCATATATTTT.

The chain employs TRBV15 and TRBJ2-3; maybe TRBD1 (5 bases). Germline CDR1 reads LNHNV; CDR2 reads YYDKDF (reference sequence). The CDR3 sequence is 16 residues long. V dropped 0 bases and J dropped 0 bases, with 10 bases sitting between them. The CDR3 nucleotides are TGTGCCACCAGCAGAGAAAGGGGTCTGAGCACAGATACGCAGTATTTT. Its translation is CATSRERGLSTDTQYF.

The rearrangement links TRBV19 to TRBJ1-1; D possibly corresponds to TRBD1 (6 bases). Looked up from germline, CDR1 is LNHDA and CDR2 is SQIVND (reference sequence). This CDR3 has 15 residues. V lost 8 bases to trimming and J lost 1 base, with 17 bases between them. The chain's CDR3 is CASFRGGRGNTEAFF. The CDR3 DNA reads as TGTGCCAGTTTTAGGGGCGGCAGGGGGAACACTGAAGCTTTCTTT.

V usage is TRBV18 and J usage is TRBJ2-5; D is uncertain. From germline, CDR1 is KGHSH and CDR2 LQKENI. This CDR3 is built from 13 residues. Trimming left V 6 bases short and J 0 bases short, with 8 bases between. The CDR3 reads CASSPSYQETQYF. The CDR3 DNA reads TGTGCCAGCTCCCCCTCGTACCAAGAGACCCAGTACTTC.

V is TRBV14 and J is TRBJ1-1, with D possibly TRBD1 on 5 matching bases. V lost 2 bases and J 2 bases, leaving 21 bases between the germline ends. Looked up from germline, CDR1 is SGHDN and CDR2 is FVKESK. The CDR3 is made up of 18 amino acids. The CDR3: CASSQWDGGGVRNTEAFF. DNA of the CDR3: TGTGCCAGCAGCCAATGGGACGGCGGCGGGGTTAGAAACACTGAAGCTTTCTTT.

The gene calls are TRBV19 and TRBJ1-5; maybe TRBD1 (6 bases). The CDR3 is made up of 17 amino acids. Germline CDR1 LNHDA, CDR2 SQIVND (reference sequence). Trimming cost V 1 base and J 1 base, with 14 bases left between them. In DNA form, the CDR3 reads TGTGCCAGTAGTATAGGGGGGGGCTCTGGGAGCAATCAGCCCCAGCATTTT. Protein sequence: CASSIGGGSGSNQPQHF.

V gene TRBV5-6 combines with J gene TRBJ2-1; 10 positions agree with TRBD2. CDR3 length: 16 amino acids. J lost 3 bases, V lost 1 base, and 4 bases had no gene match. Germline V gene sequence: CDR1 SGHDT, CDR2 YYEEEE. The CDR3 nucleotides read TGTGCCAGCAGCTTGCGGAGCGGGGGGGTCTACAATGAGCAGTTCTTC. Translating it yields CASSLRSGGVYNEQFF.

In regard to this clone: The same CDR3 also results from other DNA sequences found in this sample. The rearrangement joins TRBV5-1 to TRBJ1-1, with 8 bases that match TRBD1. Germline values: CDR1 SGHRS, CDR2 YFSETQ. CDR3 length: 14 amino acids. After removal of 2 bases from V and 5 bases from J, the junction contained 5 bases not matched to a gene. DNA for the CDR3: TGCGCCAGCAGCTTCGGACAGGGAGGGACTGAAGCTTTCTTT. Its translation: CASSFGQGGTEAFF.

This clone came up once. J is TRBJ2-7 and V is TRBV4-1; TRBD1 aligns across 9 bases. With V trimmed by 3 bases and J by 4 bases, 7 bases remained unmatched. CDR3 length equals 15 residues. Germline V lookup: CDR1 MGHRA, CDR2 YSYEKL. The CDR3 bases are TGCGCCAGCAGCCAGCTTACAGGGGGCGGGTACGAGCAGTACTTC. Translation gives CASSQLTGGGYEQYF.